The entry below gives a single T cell receptor beta chain sequence along with its context. What it binds is unknown. Only in-frame clones appear in the TCRdb table, and some are missing; sequencing was by immunoSEQ multiplex PCR. The sample holds about 150,000 clones; 91% are singletons and the top ten take 3.8%. The data stem from a study of T cell responses to AZD1222 COVID-19 vaccine. Study-level points and caveats: In all cases, repertoires were sampled only after the peak T cell response. Donors skewed white British and female; clonal diversity was possibly underestimated. Unmutated variant regions are reportedly the target of nearly half of TCRs that are spike-specific.

V lost 0 bases to trimming and J lost 2 bases, with 8 bases between them. CDR3 size: 15 residues. Germline CDR1 is SGHAT and CDR2 is FQNNGV. Sequences were derived from peripheral blood, sampled 28 days after the second AZD1222 dose. The receptor was isolated from an adult who received the AZD1222 COVID-19 vaccine. The chain employs TRBV11-2 and TRBJ1-3; D is ambiguous. For the CDR3, the DNA is TGTGCCAGCAGCTTAGATCGTGGGGCTGGAAACACCATATATTTT. This translates into CASSLDRGAGNTIYF.